Sequencing of this TCR beta chain was carried out in a study of blood T cell repertoires in COVID-19. Study-level information: Sample material is recorded as cDNA or gDNA derived from T cells, B-cell-depleted T cells, or PBMCs.

CDR1 is MGHRA and CDR2 is YSYEKL in the germline V gene. Trimming removed 1 base at V and 4 bases at J, with 20 bases between. This CDR3 has 19 residues. Profiling relied on immunoSEQ multiplex PCR, and the TCRdb table lists in-frame clones only, not all of them. The sample shows under 100,000 clones, roughly 89% of them seen only once. This clonotype was obtained from a woman aged 70-85 years with acute or convalescent COVID-19. The chain employs TRBV4-1 and TRBJ1-6, with a tentative D call TRBD1 (5 bases). Sequencing was performed on peripheral blood. Here the CDR3 reads CASSQGRGAGGGYNSPLHF. In DNA form, the CDR3 reads TGCGCCAGCAGCCAAGGCCGGGGCGCGGGGGGGGGATATAATTCACCCCTCCACTTT.